The 3 T cell receptor beta chains presented below share a single source sample, sequenced in a study of OX40 agonist ivuxolimab in advanced cancers. TCRdb's table, derived via immunoSEQ multiplex PCR, lists solely in-frame clones and lacks some. The sample contains approximately 58,000 clones, approximately 91% of which appear only once. The material sequenced was CD4+ or CD8+ T cells sorted from blood, taken in a trial of the OX40 agonist ivuxolimab. The receptors stem from an adult with an advanced solid tumor such as melanoma, head and neck, liver or kidney cancer.

This clone was counted once. This chain uses TRBV21-1 with TRBJ1-1; the table's D call of TRBD1 was not tested on the DNA. TRBV21-1 is listed as a pseudogene. The CDR3 contains 15 residues. The CDR3 sequence: CASSKDGQGQLEAFF. CDR3 sequence (DNA): TGTGCCAGCAGCAAAGACGGACAGGGGCAACTAGAAGCTTTCTTT.

This chain's CDR3 is CASSYGAKETQYF. The CDR3 DNA follows: TGTGCCAGCAGTTACGGGGCTAAAGAGACCCAGTACTTC. The chain carries TRBV6-5 and TRBJ2-5, with D perhaps matching TRBD1 (5 bases). Trimming cost V 2 bases and J 3 bases, with 7 bases left between them. Germline CDR1 MNHEY, CDR2 SVGAGI. This CDR3 region has 13 residues.

This sequence joins TRBV28 and TRBJ2-5, with D possibly TRBD2 on 6 matching bases. The last part of the DNA fits TRBJ2-7 better; the J call may be wrong. In germline, CDR1 is MDHEN, CDR2 SYDVKM. The CDR3 runs to 13 residues. Here the CDR3 reads CASSLWGGDEQYF. Written as DNA, the CDR3 is TGTGCCAGCAGTTTATGGGGCGGGGACGAGCAGTACTTC.